This T cell receptor (beta chain) was retrieved from a study of Ad26.COV2.S vaccination and SARS-CoV-2 variants. Study-wide background: Into the muscle, Ad26.COV2.S was dosed once or twice, 56 days apart. The study, taken as a whole, reports: TCR breadth and depth analyses may have underestimated total T cell responses. Vaccinees displayed broader spike-specific TCR repertoires than placebo recipients.

This clone showed up just a few times. Its antigen is not known. The CDR3 contains 15 residues. The J segment lost 7 bases and the V segment lost 2 bases, leaving 3 bases of the junction unmatched. Germline V gene data show CDR1 as MNHEY and CDR2 as SVGEGT. Sequencing used immunoSEQ multiplex PCR; TCRdb keeps in-frame clones, though not all of them. The sample has about 390,000 clones, about 90% seen once. Documented treatment: around 19 received Ad26.COV2.S at low or high dose, single or two shots; about 5 received placebo; per-sample allocation not given. It was on day 63 after the first vaccine or placebo injection that samples were taken.

This sequence was found in a person between 18 and 65 years old who received the Ad26.COV2.S COVID-19 vaccine or a placebo. The input for sequencing was peripheral blood, taken in a trial of Ad26.COV2.S vaccine versus placebo. This sequence joins TRBV6-2 or TRBV6-3 and TRBJ2-2; 11 positions agree with TRBD2. CDR3 sequence (DNA): TGTGCCAGCAGTTACGGGACTAGCGGAGTCGGGGAGCTGTTTTTT. Translated: CASSYGTSGVGELFF.